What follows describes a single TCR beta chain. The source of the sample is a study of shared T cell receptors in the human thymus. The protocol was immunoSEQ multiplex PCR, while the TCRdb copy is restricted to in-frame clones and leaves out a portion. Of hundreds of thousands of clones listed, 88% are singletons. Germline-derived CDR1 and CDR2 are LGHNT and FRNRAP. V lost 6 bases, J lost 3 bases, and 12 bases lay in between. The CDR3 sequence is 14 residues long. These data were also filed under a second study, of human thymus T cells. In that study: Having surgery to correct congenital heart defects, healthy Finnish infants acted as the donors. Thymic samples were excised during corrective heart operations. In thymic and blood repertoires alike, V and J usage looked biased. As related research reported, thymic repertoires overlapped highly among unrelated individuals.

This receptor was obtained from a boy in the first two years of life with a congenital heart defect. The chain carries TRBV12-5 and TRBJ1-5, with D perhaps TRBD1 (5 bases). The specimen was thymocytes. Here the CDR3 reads CASGRDRNNQPQHF. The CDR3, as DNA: TGTGCTAGTGGCCGAGACAGAAACAATCAGCCCCAGCATTTT.